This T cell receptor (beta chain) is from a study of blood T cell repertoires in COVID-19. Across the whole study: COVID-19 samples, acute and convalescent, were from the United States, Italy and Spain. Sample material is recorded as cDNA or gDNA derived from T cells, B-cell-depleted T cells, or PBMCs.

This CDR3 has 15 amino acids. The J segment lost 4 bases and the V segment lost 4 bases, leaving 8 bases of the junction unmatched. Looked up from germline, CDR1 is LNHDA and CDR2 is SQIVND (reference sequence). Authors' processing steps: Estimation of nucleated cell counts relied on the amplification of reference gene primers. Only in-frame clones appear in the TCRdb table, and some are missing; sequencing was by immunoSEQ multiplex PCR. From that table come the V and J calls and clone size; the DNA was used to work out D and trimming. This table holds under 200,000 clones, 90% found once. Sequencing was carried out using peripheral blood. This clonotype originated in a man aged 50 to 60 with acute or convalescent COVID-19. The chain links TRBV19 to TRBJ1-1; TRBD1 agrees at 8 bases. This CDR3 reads CASSTDRGVGTEAFF. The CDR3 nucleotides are TGTGCCAGTAGTACCGACAGGGGTGTTGGCACTGAAGCTTTCTTT. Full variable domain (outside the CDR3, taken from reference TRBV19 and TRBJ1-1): DGGITQSPKYLFRKEGQNVTLSCEQNLNHDAMYWYRQDPGQGLRLIYYSQIVNDFQKGDIAEGYSVSREKKESFPLTVTSAQKNPTAFYLCASSTDRGVGTEAFFGQGTRLTVV.